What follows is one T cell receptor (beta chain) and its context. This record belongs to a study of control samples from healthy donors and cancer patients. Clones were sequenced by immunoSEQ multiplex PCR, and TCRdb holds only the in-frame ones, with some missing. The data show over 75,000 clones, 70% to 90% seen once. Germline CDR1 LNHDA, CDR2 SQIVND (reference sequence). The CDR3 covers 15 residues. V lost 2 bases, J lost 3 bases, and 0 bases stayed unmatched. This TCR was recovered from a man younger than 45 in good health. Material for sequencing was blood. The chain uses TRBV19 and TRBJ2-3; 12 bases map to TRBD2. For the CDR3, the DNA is TGTGCCAGTAGTATACTAGCGGGGGGGACAGATACGCAGTATTTT. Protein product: CASSILAGGTDTQYF.